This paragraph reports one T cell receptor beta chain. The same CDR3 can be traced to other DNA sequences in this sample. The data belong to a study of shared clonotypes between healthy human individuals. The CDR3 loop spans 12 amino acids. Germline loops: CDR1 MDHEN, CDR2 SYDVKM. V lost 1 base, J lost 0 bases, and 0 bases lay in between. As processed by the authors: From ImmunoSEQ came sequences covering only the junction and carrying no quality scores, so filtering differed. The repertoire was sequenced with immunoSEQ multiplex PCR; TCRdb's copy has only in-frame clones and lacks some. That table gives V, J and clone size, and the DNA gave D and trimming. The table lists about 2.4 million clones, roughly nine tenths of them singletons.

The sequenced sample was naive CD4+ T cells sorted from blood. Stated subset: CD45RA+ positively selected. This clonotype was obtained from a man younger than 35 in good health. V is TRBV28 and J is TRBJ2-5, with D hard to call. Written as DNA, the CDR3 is TGTGCCAGCAGTTTATACCAAGAGACCCAGTACTTC. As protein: CASSLYQETQYF.